A selection of T cell receptor beta chains follows, all from one sample in a study of beta chain features in type 1 diabetes. The data were produced by immunoSEQ multiplex PCR, yet TCRdb's version contains in-frame clones alone and is incomplete. The data contain some 230,000 clones, about 9.3% of them singletons. The sequencing sample was made of naive CD4+ T cells from blood. These receptor sequences come from a young woman in good health. The CDR3 runs from the conserved cysteine through the conserved F or W. Each record gives: D gene, clone size, V gene, J gene, CDR3 protein, CDR3 DNA. The D gene is left open where the match is weak. Where a row states a size, it is once, few, many or the class of an expanded clone; other rows omit it.

.	.	TRBV7-8	TRBJ2-2	CASSLDPGQNTGELFF	TGTGCCAGCAGCTTAGATCCGGGACAGAACACCGGGGAGCTGTTTTTT
TRBD1	few	TRBV12-5	TRBJ2-3	CASGPGQGADTQYF	TGTGCTAGTGGTCCGGGACAGGGGGCAGATACGCAGTATTTT
.	.	TRBV5-4	TRBJ2-5	CASSHSRFRDYQETQYF	TGTGCCAGCAGCCATTCGCGTTTCAGGGATTACCAAGAGACCCAGTACTTC
TRBD1	many	TRBV7-9	TRBJ2-7	CASSLRTGNEQYF	TGTGCCAGCAGCTTACGGACAGGGAACGAGCAGTACTTC
.	.	TRBV25-1	TRBJ1-5	CASSDYLSPPQHF	TGTGCCAGCAGTGACTATCTCTCGCCGCCCCAGCATTTT
.	few	TRBV9	TRBJ2-3	CASSAPVTDTQYF	TGTGCCAGCAGCGCCCCGGTGACAGATACGCAGTATTTT
TRBD2	.	TRBV30	TRBJ2-5	CAWSRGGNQETQYF	TGTGCCTGGAGTCGGGGGGGTAACCAAGAGACCCAGTACTTC
.	.	TRBV6-1	TRBJ2-7	CASKGDYEQYF	TGTGCCAGCAAAGGGGACTACGAGCAGTACTTC
.	.	TRBV4-1	TRBJ1-2	CASSQPTDRLYGYTF	TGCGCCAGCAGCCAACCTACAGACAGACTCTATGGCTACACCTTC
.	few	TRBV21-1	TRBJ2-5	CASSIEQIKETQYF	TGTGCCAGCAGCATTGAACAGATTAAAGAGACCCAGTACTTC
TRBD2	.	TRBV5-1	TRBJ2-1	CASKIETSGSNEQFF	TGCGCCAGCAAAATCGAGACTAGCGGGAGTAATGAGCAGTTCTTC
.	.	TRBV14	TRBJ1-2	CASSQEQGSRSAYGYTF	TGTGCCAGCAGCCAAGAGCAGGGGTCCCGGTCCGCCTATGGCTACACCTTC
.	.	TRBV6-5	TRBJ2-2	CASSWGKGRTGELFF	TGTGCCAGCAGTTGGGGAAAGGGGCGCACCGGGGAGCTGTTTTTT
.	many	TRBV5-4	TRBJ2-1	CASSRSTNEQFF	TGTGCCAGCAGCCGTAGCACCAATGAGCAGTTCTTC
.	once	TRBV30	TRBJ2-7	CAWPSSFEQYF	TGTGCCTGGCCTTCTAGCTTCGAGCAGTACTTC
.	few	TRBV5-6	TRBJ2-7	CASSLVGGSEQYF	TGTGCCAGCAGCTTGGTAGGAGGGAGCGAGCAGTACTTC
.	few	TRBV7-9	TRBJ2-7	CASSLAGGPYEQYF	TGTGCCAGCAGCTTAGCGGGGGGTCCCTACGAGCAGTACTTC
TRBD1	.	TRBV30	TRBJ1-4	CAWSRVGQGAEKLFF	TGTGCCTGGAGTCGTGTCGGACAGGGGGCAGAAAAACTGTTTTTT
TRBD1	.	TRBV10-1	TRBJ2-7	CASKGTAHSYEQYF	TGCGCCAGCAAAGGGACAGCACACTCCTACGAGCAGTACTTC
.	few	TRBV5-5	TRBJ2-2	CASSLDWGPGELFF	TGTGCCAGCAGCTTGGATTGGGGGCCCGGGGAGCTGTTTTTT
TRBD1	few	TRBV6-1	TRBJ1-5	CASREMTGFNQPQHF	TGTGCCAGCAGGGAGATGACAGGGTTCAATCAGCCCCAGCATTTT
.	.	TRBV19	TRBJ1-5	CASSGAGNSNQPQHF	TGTGCCAGTAGTGGTGCAGGGAATAGCAATCAGCCCCAGCATTTT
.	.	TRBV5-4	TRBJ2-7	CASSLRGTGTIGQYF	TGTGCCAGCAGCTTACGGGGTACAGGGACAATAGGGCAGTACTTC
TRBD2	few	TRBV5-1	TRBJ2-3	CASSSLLAGGPDTQYF	TGCGCCAGCAGCTCACTCCTAGCGGGAGGGCCAGATACGCAGTATTTT
TRBD2	.	TRBV9	TRBJ2-5	CASSVTGLAGGETQYF	TGTGCCAGCAGCGTAACCGGACTAGCGGGAGGGGAGACCCAGTACTTC
TRBD1	few	TRBV18	TRBJ2-5	CASSPREPTGSWETQYF	TGTGCCAGCTCACCCCGCGAACCGACAGGGAGTTGGGAGACCCAGTACTTC
.	many	TRBV29-1	TRBJ1-1	CSTRTGGQEAFF	TGCAGCACCCGAACGGGGGGGCAAGAAGCTTTCTTT
.	few	TRBV6-6	TRBJ1-2	CASSYAWIEAGYTF	TGTGCCAGCAGTTACGCTTGGATCGAGGCTGGCTACACCTTC
TRBD1	.	TRBV7-9	TRBJ2-3	CASSRGQEVTDTQYF	TGTGCCAGCAGCCGGGGACAGGAAGTCACAGATACGCAGTATTTT
TRBD1	.	TRBV9	TRBJ1-2	CASSVDGDRVIYGYTF	TGTGCCAGCAGCGTAGACGGGGACAGGGTGATCTATGGCTACACCTTC
.	.	TRBV5-1	TRBJ1-1	CASSNRVNTEAFF	TGCGCCAGCAGCAACAGGGTGAACACTGAAGCTTTCTTT
.	few	TRBV5-1	TRBJ2-7	CASSLVSAYEQYF	TGCGCCAGCAGCTTGGTCAGCGCCTACGAGCAGTACTTC
.	few	TRBV11-2	TRBJ1-1	CASRRTLNTEAFF	TGTGCCAGCAGGCGGACTCTAAACACTGAAGCTTTCTTT
.	.	TRBV6-1	TRBJ2-7	CASSEAVVRASYEQYF	TGTGCCAGCAGTGAAGCGGTGGTCAGGGCCTCCTACGAGCAGTACTTC
.	.	TRBV5-4	TRBJ1-2	CASSADSSPGYTF	TGTGCCAGCAGCGCGGACAGCTCCCCTGGCTACACCTTC
.	.	TRBV11-3	TRBJ2-1	CASSLGRRGNYNEQFF	TGTGCCAGCAGCTTAGGCCGAAGGGGGAATTACAATGAGCAGTTCTTC
TRBD2	.	TRBV9	TRBJ2-1	CASSVTGLHNEQFF	TGTGCCAGCAGCGTTACGGGACTACACAATGAGCAGTTCTTC
.	.	TRBV6-5	TRBJ1-5	CASSYGQGYQPQHF	TGTGCCAGCAGTTACGGGCAGGGGTATCAGCCCCAGCATTTT
TRBD1	.	TRBV25-1	TRBJ1-2	CASSEQGAPNYGYTF	TGTGCCAGCAGTGAACAGGGGGCTCCTAACTATGGCTACACCTTC
.	.	TRBV5-1	TRBJ2-3	CASSSKPDSKYTDTQYF	TGCGCCAGCAGCTCTAAACCGGACAGCAAATACACAGATACGCAGTATTTT
.	many	TRBV18	TRBJ2-1	CASSPDRGTEQFF	TGTGCCAGCTCGCCCGATCGGGGGACTGAGCAGTTCTTC
TRBD2	.	TRBV5-1	TRBJ2-1	CASSLGTSGNEQFF	TGCGCCAGCAGCTTGGGGACTAGCGGAAATGAGCAGTTCTTC
.	.	TRBV7-3	TRBJ1-6	CASSLTSYSPLHF	TGTGCCAGCAGCTTAACGTCCTATTCACCCCTCCACTTT
TRBD1	.	TRBV5-1	TRBJ2-1	CASSSPGTGRNNEQFF	TGCGCCAGCAGCTCCCCCGGGACAGGGAGGAACAATGAGCAGTTCTTC
.	few	TRBV5-1	TRBJ2-7	CASSLAYEQYF	TGCGCCAGCAGCTTGGCTTACGAGCAGTACTTC
TRBD2	few	TRBV14	TRBJ2-1	CASSRRTSGRAPSSYNEQFF	TGTGCCAGCAGCCGACGGACTAGCGGGAGAGCCCCGAGCTCCTACAATGAGCAGTTCTTC
TRBD1	.	TRBV5-4	TRBJ2-1	CASSAQGVNEQFF	TGTGCCAGCAGCGCACAGGGGGTCAATGAGCAGTTCTTC
.	few	TRBV20-1	TRBJ1-4	CSVSTNEKLFF	TGCAGCGTATCAACTAATGAAAAACTGTTTTTT